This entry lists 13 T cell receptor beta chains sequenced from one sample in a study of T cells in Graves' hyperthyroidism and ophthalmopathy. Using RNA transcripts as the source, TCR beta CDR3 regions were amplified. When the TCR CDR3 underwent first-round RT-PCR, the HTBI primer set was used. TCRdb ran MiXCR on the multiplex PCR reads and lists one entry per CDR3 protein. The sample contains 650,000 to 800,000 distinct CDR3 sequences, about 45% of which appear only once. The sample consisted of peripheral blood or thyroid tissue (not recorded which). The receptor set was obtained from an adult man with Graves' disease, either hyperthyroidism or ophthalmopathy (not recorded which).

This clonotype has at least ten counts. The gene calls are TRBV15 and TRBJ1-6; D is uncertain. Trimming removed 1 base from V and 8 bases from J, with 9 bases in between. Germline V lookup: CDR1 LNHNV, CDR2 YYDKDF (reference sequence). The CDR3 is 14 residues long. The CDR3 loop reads CATSRVVADSPLHF. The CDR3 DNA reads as TGTGCCACCAGCAGAGTTGTCGCGGATTCACCCCTCCACTTT.

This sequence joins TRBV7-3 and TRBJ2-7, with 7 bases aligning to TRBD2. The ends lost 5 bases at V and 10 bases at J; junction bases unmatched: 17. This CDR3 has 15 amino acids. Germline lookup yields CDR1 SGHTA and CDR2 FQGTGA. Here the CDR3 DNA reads TGTGCCAGCAGCCAGGTTCCGGGACTACTTGCGAGACAGTACTTC. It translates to CASSQVPGLLARQYF. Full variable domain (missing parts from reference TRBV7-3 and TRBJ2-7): GAGVSQTPSNKVTEKGKYVELRCDPISGHTALYWYRQSLGQGPEFLIYFQGTGAADDSGLPNDRFFAVRPEGSVSTLKIQRTERGDSAVYLCASSQVPGLLARQYFGPGTRLTVT.

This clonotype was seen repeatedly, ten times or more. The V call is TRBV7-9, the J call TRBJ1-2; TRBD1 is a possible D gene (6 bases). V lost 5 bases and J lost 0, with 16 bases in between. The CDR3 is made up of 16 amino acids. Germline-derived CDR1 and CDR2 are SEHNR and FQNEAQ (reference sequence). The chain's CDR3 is CASSAGQFTPNYGYTF. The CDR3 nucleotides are TGTGCCAGCAGCGCTGGACAGTTTACTCCTAACTATGGCTACACCTTC.

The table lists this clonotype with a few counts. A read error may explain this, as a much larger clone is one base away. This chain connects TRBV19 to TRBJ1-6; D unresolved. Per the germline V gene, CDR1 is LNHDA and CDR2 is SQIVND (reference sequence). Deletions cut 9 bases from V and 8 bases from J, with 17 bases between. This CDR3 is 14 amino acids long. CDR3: CASSSTGWDSPLHF. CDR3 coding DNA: TGTGCCAGCAGTTCCACGGGGTGGGATTCACCCCTCCACTTT.

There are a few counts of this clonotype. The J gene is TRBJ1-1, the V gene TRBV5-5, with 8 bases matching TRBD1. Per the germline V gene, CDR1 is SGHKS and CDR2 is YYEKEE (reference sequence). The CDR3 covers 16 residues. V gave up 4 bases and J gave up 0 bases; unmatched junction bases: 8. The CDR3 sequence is CASSPGQGFLNTEAFF. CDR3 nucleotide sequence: TGTGCCAGCAGCCCAGGACAGGGCTTCCTGAACACTGAAGCTTTCTTT.

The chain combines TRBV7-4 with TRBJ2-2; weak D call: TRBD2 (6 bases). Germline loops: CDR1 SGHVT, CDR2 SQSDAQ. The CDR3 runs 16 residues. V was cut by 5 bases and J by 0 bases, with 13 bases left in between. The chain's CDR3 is CASSRSGPPNTGELFF. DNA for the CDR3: TGTGCCAGCAGCCGCAGCGGGCCACCGAACACCGGGGAGCTGTTTTTT.

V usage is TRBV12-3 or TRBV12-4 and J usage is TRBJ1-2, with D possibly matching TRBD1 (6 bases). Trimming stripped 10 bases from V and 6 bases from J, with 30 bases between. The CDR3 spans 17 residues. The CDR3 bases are TGTGCCATCAGCCAAAGGCCGATAGTCCAGGGGAGGAATGGCTACACCTTC. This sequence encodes CAISQRPIVQGRNGYTF.

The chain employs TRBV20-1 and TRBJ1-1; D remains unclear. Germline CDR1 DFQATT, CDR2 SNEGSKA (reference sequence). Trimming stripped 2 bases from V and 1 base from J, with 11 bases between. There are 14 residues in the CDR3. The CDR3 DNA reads TGCAGTGCTAGAAGCGAGTCAGAGAACACTGAAGCTTTCTTT. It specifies CSARSESENTEAFF.

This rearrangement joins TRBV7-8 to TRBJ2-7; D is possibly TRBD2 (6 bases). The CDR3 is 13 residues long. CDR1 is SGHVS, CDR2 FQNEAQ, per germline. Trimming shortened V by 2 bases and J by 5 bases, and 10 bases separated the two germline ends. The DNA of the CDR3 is TGTGCCAGCAGCTTACTGGGGGGAGACGAGCAGTACTTC. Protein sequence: CASSLLGGDEQYF. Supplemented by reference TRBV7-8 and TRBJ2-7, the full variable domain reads GAGVSQSPRYKVAKRGQDVALRCDPISGHVSLFWYQQALGQGPEFLTYFQNEAQLDKSGLPSDRFFAERPEGSVSTLKIQRTQQEDSAVYLCASSLLGGDEQYFGPGTRLTVT.

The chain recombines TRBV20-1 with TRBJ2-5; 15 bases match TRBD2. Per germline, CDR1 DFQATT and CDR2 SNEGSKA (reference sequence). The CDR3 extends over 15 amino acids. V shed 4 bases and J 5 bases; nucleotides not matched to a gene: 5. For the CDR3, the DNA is TGCAGTGCTAAAGGGACTAGCGGGGGGCCGGAGACCCAGTACTTC. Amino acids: CSAKGTSGGPETQYF.

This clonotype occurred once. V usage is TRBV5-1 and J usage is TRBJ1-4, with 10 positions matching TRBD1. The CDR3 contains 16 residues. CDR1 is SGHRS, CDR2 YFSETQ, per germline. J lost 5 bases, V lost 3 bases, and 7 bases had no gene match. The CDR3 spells CASSSSWTGGNEKLFF. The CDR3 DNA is TGCGCCAGCAGCTCCTCCTGGACAGGGGGAAATGAAAAACTGTTTTTT. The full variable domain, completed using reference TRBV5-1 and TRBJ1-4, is KAGVTQTPRYLIKTRGQQVTLSCSPISGHRSVSWYQQTPGQGLQFLFEYFSETQRNKGNFPGRFSGRQFSNSRSEMNVSTLELGDSALYLCASSSSWTGGNEKLFFGSGTQLSVL.

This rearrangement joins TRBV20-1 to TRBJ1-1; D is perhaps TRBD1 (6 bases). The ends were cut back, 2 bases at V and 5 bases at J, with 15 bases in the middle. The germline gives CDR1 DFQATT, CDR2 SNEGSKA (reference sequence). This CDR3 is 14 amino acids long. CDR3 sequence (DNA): TGCAGTGCTAGACGGGAGGGGGGGAATACTGAAGCTTTCTTT. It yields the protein CSARREGGNTEAFF.

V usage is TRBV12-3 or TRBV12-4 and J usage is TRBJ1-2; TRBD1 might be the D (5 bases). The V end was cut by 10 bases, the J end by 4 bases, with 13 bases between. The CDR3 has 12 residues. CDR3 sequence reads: CAIRRGGYGYTF. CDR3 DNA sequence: TGTGCCATCCGGAGGGGAGGCTATGGCTACACCTTC.